This T cell receptor (beta chain) was found in a study of blood T cells in healthy people across ages. Combining a sample-barcoded 5' primer with a J-beta primer mix, a second PCR ran for about 7 to 11 cycles. TCRdb re-derived calls from the 5' RACE reads in MiXCR, one entry per CDR3 protein. Of some 1,000,000 distinct CDR3 sequences listed, roughly a quarter are singletons. At least 6 million PBMCs were isolated per sample. Germline CDR1 is DFQATT and CDR2 is SNEGSKA (reference sequence). This CDR3 is 15 amino acids long. V lost 0 bases and J 1 base, leaving 10 bases between the germline ends. In addition, the sample was reused for a study of T cells of mothers and their children. That source notes: A few healthy Caucasian mothers, along with their six children, served as the donors.

This TCR came from a girl between 2 and 10 years old in good health. The chain recombines TRBV20-1 with TRBJ2-1; tentatively, D is TRBD1 or TRBD2 (5 bases each). The specimen was blood. The DNA of the CDR3 is TGCAGTGCTAGAGAGGTGGGGGTTTCCTACAATGAGCAGTTCTTC. Translating it yields CSAREVGVSYNEQFF.